Shown below are 27 T cell receptor beta chains from a single sample sequenced in a study of cytomegalovirus exposure and HLA in healthy donors. The PCR was carried out with 60 Vbeta primers and 13 Jbeta primers. Data came from immunoSEQ multiplex PCR; TCRdb stores just in-frame clones and leaves some out. This sample contains around 150,000 clones. Input material: PBMCs. These receptor sequences come from a woman aged 55-75 years in good health and CMV-seronegative.

V usage is TRBV21-1 and J usage is TRBJ1-1. TRBV21-1 is a recognized pseudogene. The CDR3 consists of 13 residues. CDR3 in amino acids: CAKRTGWNTEAFF. CDR3 coding DNA: TGTGCCAAGCGGACGGGATGGAACACTGAAGCTTTCTTT.

The J gene is TRBJ1-4, the V gene TRBV7-9, with 7 bases aligning to TRBD1. Trimming took 6 bases from V and 8 from J; bases not matched to a gene: 9. The CDR3 contains 14 residues. Germline CDR1 and CDR2: SEHNR and FQNEAQ (reference sequence). This CDR3 reads CASSHRGQEEKLFF. CDR3 nucleotide sequence: TGTGCCAGCAGTCATAGAGGACAGGAAGAAAAACTGTTTTTT.

In DNA form, the CDR3 reads TGTGCCAGTAATCAGCAGGGGTATAGCAATCAGCCCCAGCATTTT. Translation: CASNQQGYSNQPQHF. The chain links TRBV19 to TRBJ1-5; maybe TRBD1 (6 bases). The CDR3 has 15 amino acids. Germline CDR1 LNHDA, CDR2 SQIVND (reference sequence). Trimming removed 7 bases at V and 0 bases at J, with 13 bases between.

This chain uses TRBV25-1 with TRBJ1-2; D perhaps matches TRBD1 (5 bases). Trimming removed 1 base at V and 10 bases at J, with 16 bases between. The CDR3 length is 14 residues. Per the germline V gene, CDR1 is MGHDK and CDR2 is SYGVNS. The CDR3 loop reads CASSESIGAIVYTF. In DNA, the CDR3 is TGTGCCAGCAGTGAATCAATTGGGGCGATCGTCTACACCTTC.

V is TRBV2 and J is TRBJ1-2, with 7 bases fitting TRBD1. CDR3 size: 16 residues. Germline values: CDR1 SNHLY, CDR2 FYNNEI. V lost 0 bases, J lost 6 bases, and 10 bases stayed unmatched. In DNA form, the CDR3 reads TGTGCCAGCAGTGAAGCGGGGAGACAGGGTAGTGATGGCTACACCTTC. Encoded protein: CASSEAGRQGSDGYTF.

The V and J genes are TRBV5-4 and TRBJ2-3, with TRBD2 matching 8 bases. Germline V gene data show CDR1 as SGHNT and CDR2 as YYREEE (reference sequence). The CDR3 covers 15 residues. The J segment lost 1 base and the V segment lost 2 bases, leaving 3 bases of the junction unmatched. CDR3: CASSFLAGGTDTQYF. CDR3 bases: TGTGCCAGCAGCTTTCTAGCGGGCGGCACAGATACGCAGTATTTT.

This chain connects TRBV9 to TRBJ1-1, with D unclear. Per the germline V gene, CDR1 is SGDLS and CDR2 is YYNGEE. Trimming removed 4 bases from V and 1 base from J, with 11 bases in between. The CDR3 contains 14 residues. This chain's CDR3 is CASSPPLSNTEAFF. CDR3 in DNA: TGTGCCAGCAGCCCCCCCCTATCGAACACTGAAGCTTTCTTT.

The chain links TRBV11-2 to TRBJ2-1; a weak D match, TRBD1 (5 bases). This CDR3 comprises 13 residues. Trimming took 5 bases from V and 6 from J, leaving 11 bases between them. Germline assignment: CDR1 SGHAT and CDR2 FQNNGV. CDR3 protein: CASSRDRINEQFF. CDR3 nucleotide sequence: TGTGCCAGCAGCCGAGACAGAATCAATGAGCAGTTCTTC.

The chain uses TRBV9 and TRBJ2-5, with TRBD1 identical over 8 bases. Trimming cost V 4 bases and J 4 bases; bases outside gene matches: 18. Germline loops: CDR1 SGDLS, CDR2 YYNGEE. The CDR3 is 18 amino acids. The CDR3, as DNA: TGTGCCAGCAGCCCCCAGAGATACCAGGACAGGGTAGGAGAGACCCAGTACTTC. The encoded protein is CASSPQRYQDRVGETQYF.

As regards this clone: At the DNA level, this CDR3 is encoded by other sequences in the same sample as well. The gene calls are TRBV5-4 and TRBJ2-1; perhaps TRBD2 as D (5 bases). Trimming pared 0 bases from V and 0 bases from J, leaving 7 bases between. The CDR3 has 15 residues. Looked up from germline, CDR1 is SGHNT and CDR2 is YYREEE (reference sequence). For the CDR3, the DNA is TGTGCCAGCAGCTTGGGAGGAGGCTCCTACAATGAGCAGTTCTTC. Translated, it gives CASSLGGGSYNEQFF.

The chain recombines TRBV7-9 with TRBJ1-6, with 10 bases fitting TRBD1. CDR1 and CDR2 (germline): SEHNR, FQNEAQ (reference sequence). V lost 1 base and J lost 1; bases outside the gene matches: 1. The CDR3 is made up of 17 amino acids. CDR3 residues: CASSLGTGGSYNSPLHF. As DNA, the CDR3 is TGTGCCAGCAGCTTAGGGACAGGGGGGTCCTATAATTCACCCCTCCACTTT.

The V call is TRBV27, the J call TRBJ2-2, with 8 bases lining up with TRBD1. The CDR3 runs to 16 residues. Germline CDR1 and CDR2: MNHEY and SMNVEV (reference sequence). V was clipped by 4 bases and J by 4 bases; unmatched bases: 8. CDR3 region: CASSSPQGDGTGELFF. The CDR3 coding sequence is TGTGCCAGCAGTTCCCCACAGGGGGATGGCACCGGGGAGCTGTTTTTT.

The V gene is TRBV11-3, the J gene TRBJ1-1; D is possibly TRBD1 (5 bases). The CDR3 sequence is 14 residues long. The germline V and J ends were trimmed by 5 bases and 2 bases, with 12 bases remaining between them. Germline assignment: CDR1 SGHNT and CDR2 YENEEA. CDR3 residues: CASSHGGSNTEAFF. CDR3 coding DNA: TGTGCCAGCAGCCACGGGGGGAGCAACACTGAAGCTTTCTTT.

V gene TRBV6-5 combines with J gene TRBJ2-1; 15 bases match TRBD2. This CDR3 is built from 15 residues. CDR1 is MNHEY, CDR2 SVGAGI, per germline. The trim removed 5 bases at V and 7 bases at J, leaving 3 bases unmatched. The DNA of the CDR3 is TGTGCCAGCAGTCGGACTAGCGGGAGGGATAATGAGCAGTTCTTC. Translated, it gives CASSRTSGRDNEQFF.

V gene TRBV4-2 combines with J gene TRBJ2-1, with TRBD2 as a possible D gene (5 bases). Trimming pared 0 bases from V and 6 bases from J, leaving 21 bases between. Germline V CDR1 and CDR2: LGHNA, YNFKEQ. The CDR3 has 18 residues. CDR3 nucleotide sequence: TGTGCCAGCAGCCAAGATAACTTAGTGGACTCCCCGATCAATGAGCAGTTCTTC. Residues: CASSQDNLVDSPINEQFF.

The rearrangement uses TRBV14 and TRBJ2-7; 7 bases are a match to TRBD1. J gave up 2 bases and V 5 bases, and 9 bases lay outside the gene matches. This CDR3 contains 15 residues. The V gene's germline CDR1 is SGHDN and CDR2 FVKESK. The CDR3 nucleotides are TGTGCCAGCAGCTACGAGGGGGCAGCACCCTACGAGCAGTACTTC. Its translation: CASSYEGAAPYEQYF.

The chain employs TRBV12-5 and TRBJ1-1, with 7 positions matching TRBD1. Germline V gene sequence: CDR1 LGHNT, CDR2 FRNRAP. This CDR3 contains 13 residues. V shed 5 bases, J shed 6 bases, and the junction held 6 bases outside the gene matches. CDR3 sequence (DNA): TGTGCTAGTGGTACCGGGACAGTCCCTGAAGCTTTCTTT. This translates into CASGTGTVPEAFF.

Here the CDR3 DNA reads TGTGCCAGCAGTTTTACAGGGGTCTCCTACGAGCAGTACTTC. It specifies CASSFTGVSYEQYF. The chain recombines TRBV5-6 with TRBJ2-7, with TRBD1 matching 7 bases. The ends lost 5 bases at V and 0 bases at J; junction bases unmatched: 5. CDR3 length: 14 residues. Germline values: CDR1 SGHDT, CDR2 YYEEEE.

The rearrangement links TRBV7-2 to TRBJ2-7, with D perhaps TRBD2 (6 bases). Trimming removed 2 bases from V and 4 bases from J, with 18 bases in between. The V gene's germline CDR1 is SGHTA and CDR2 FQGNSA. This CDR3 is 16 amino acids long. The CDR3 protein is CASSLSGGAAGYEQYF. The CDR3 DNA sequence: TGTGCCAGCAGCTTATCTGGCGGGGCCGCTGGGTACGAGCAGTACTTC.

This chain joins TRBV29-1 and TRBJ1-2, with TRBD1 as a possible D gene (6 bases). The CDR3 loop spans 12 amino acids. From germline, CDR1 is SQVTM and CDR2 ANQGSEA. Trimming removed 5 bases from V and 7 bases from J, with 14 bases in between. The CDR3 protein is CSVIRDIGGYTF. In DNA, the CDR3 is TGCAGCGTTATTCGGGACATCGGTGGCTACACCTTC. Supplemented by reference TRBV29-1 and TRBJ1-2, the full variable domain reads SAVISQKPSRDICQRGTSLTIQCQVDSQVTMMFWYRQQPGQSLTLIATANQGSEATYESGFVIDKFPISRPNLTFSTLTVSNMSPEDSSIYLCSVIRDIGGYTFGSGTRLTVV.

V gene TRBV6-4 combines with J gene TRBJ1-1; 8 bases map to TRBD1. The V and J ends lost 6 bases and 1 base, in that order; junction bases with no gene match: 4. The CDR3 has 14 residues. CDR1 and CDR2 from the germline V gene are MRHNA and SNTAGT. The CDR3: CASRTTGANTEAFF. The DNA of the CDR3 is TGTGCCAGCAGAACGACAGGGGCGAACACTGAAGCTTTCTTT.

The CDR3 DNA follows: TGTGCCAGCTCACCACCGACAGGGGCCTACAATGAGCAGTTCTTC. Protein product: CASSPPTGAYNEQFF. V and J are TRBV18 and TRBJ2-1, with 8 bases aligning to TRBD1. The CDR3 totals 15 residues. CDR1 is KGHSH, CDR2 LQKENI, per germline. V lost 0 bases and J lost 2; bases outside the gene matches: 0.

The rearrangement links TRBV11-2 to TRBJ2-2; 11 nucleotides agree with TRBD2. V lost 0 bases, J lost 0 bases, and 9 bases stayed unmatched. Germline CDR1 and CDR2: SGHAT and FQNNGV. This CDR3 has 20 amino acids. The CDR3 is CASSLDPRLAGFANTGELFF. CDR3 sequence (DNA): TGTGCCAGCAGCTTAGATCCTCGACTAGCGGGATTCGCGAACACCGGGGAGCTGTTTTTT.

The chain links TRBV7-2 to TRBJ2-6; a possible D gene is TRBD1 (6 bases). Trimming took off 8 bases at V and 2 bases at J, with 10 bases between the two ends. Germline CDR1 reads SGHTA; CDR2 reads FQGNSA. The CDR3 extends over 14 amino acids. The DNA of the CDR3 is TGTGCCAGCCACCCAGGGGCTGGGGCCAACGTCCTGACTTTC. This sequence encodes CASHPGAGANVLTF.

This rearrangement joins TRBV5-6 to TRBJ1-4; D is undetermined. Trimming cost V 3 bases and J 7 bases, with 16 bases left between them. CDR1 SGHDT and CDR2 YYEEEE come from the germline V gene. The CDR3 is 15 amino acids. Here the CDR3 DNA reads TGTGCCAGCAGCTCTTATGCCCGGGGTGGTGAAAAACTGTTTTTT. It encodes CASSSYARGGEKLFF.

The V and J genes are TRBV19 and TRBJ2-2; 7 bases are shared with TRBD1. Unmatched junction bases numbered 5, after V lost 6 bases and J lost 4 bases. CDR1 and CDR2 (germline): LNHDA, SQIVND (reference sequence). This CDR3 has 14 residues. DNA of the CDR3: TGTGCCAGTAGAACGGGACAGCTCACCGGGGAGCTGTTTTTT. Translating it yields CASRTGQLTGELFF.

The chain joins TRBV10-2 to TRBJ1-2, with D hard to call. Per germline, CDR1 WSHSY and CDR2 SAAADI. Trimming took off 0 bases at V and 8 bases at J, with 10 bases between the two ends. The CDR3 sequence is 13 residues long. The CDR3 spells CASSESGGKGYTF. CDR3 sequence (DNA): TGCGCCAGCAGTGAGTCTGGAGGGAAGGGCTACACCTTC.